The T cell receptor (beta chain) under discussion was sequenced for a study of T cell changes during pregnancy in multiple sclerosis. TCRdb's table, derived via immunoSEQ multiplex PCR, lists solely in-frame clones and lacks some. The table records some 51,000 clones, roughly 93% of them present only once. This CDR3 comprises 19 residues. With V trimmed by 2 bases and J by 0 bases, 11 bases remained unmatched. Germline V CDR1 and CDR2: SGHRS, YFSETQ. The sequences come from CD8+ T cells from peripheral blood mononuclear cells, collected in the first trimester of pregnancy. The chain uses TRBV5-1 and TRBJ2-1, with 10 bases matching TRBD2. This receptor was identified in a female donor with multiple sclerosis, enrolled in a pregnancy study. In DNA, the CDR3 is TGCGCCAGCAGCTTCCCGACTAGCGGGTCGATTAGCTCCTACAATGAGCAGTTCTTC. Encoded protein: CASSFPTSGSISSYNEQFF. The full variable domain, with the rest looked up from reference TRBV5-1 and TRBJ2-1, is KAGVTQTPRYLIKTRGQQVTLSCSPISGHRSVSWYQQTPGQGLQFLFEYFSETQRNKGNFPGRFSGRQFSNSRSEMNVSTLELGDSALYLCASSFPTSGSISSYNEQFFGPGTRLTVL.